The T cell receptor beta chain under discussion was sequenced for a study of CD8 T cells in ankylosing spondylitis. TCRdb passed the 5' RACE reads through MiXCR, listing each CDR3 protein once. The table shows about 300,000 distinct CDR3 sequences, with 11% occurring only once. The CDR3 covers 14 residues. J gave up 4 bases and V 3 bases, and 8 bases lay outside the gene matches. The germline V gene encodes CDR1 DFQATT and CDR2 SNEGSKA (reference sequence). This clonotype came up many times. The gene calls are TRBV20-1 and TRBJ2-5; 7 nucleotides align to TRBD1. Specimen: blood, either unsorted or a sorted T cell fraction (not recorded which). This receptor was obtained from a female donor with ankylosing spondylitis or in good health (not recorded which). The CDR3 here is CSASLRQGLETQYF. The CDR3 DNA reads as TGCAGTGCTAGCCTAAGACAGGGCCTAGAGACCCAGTACTTC.